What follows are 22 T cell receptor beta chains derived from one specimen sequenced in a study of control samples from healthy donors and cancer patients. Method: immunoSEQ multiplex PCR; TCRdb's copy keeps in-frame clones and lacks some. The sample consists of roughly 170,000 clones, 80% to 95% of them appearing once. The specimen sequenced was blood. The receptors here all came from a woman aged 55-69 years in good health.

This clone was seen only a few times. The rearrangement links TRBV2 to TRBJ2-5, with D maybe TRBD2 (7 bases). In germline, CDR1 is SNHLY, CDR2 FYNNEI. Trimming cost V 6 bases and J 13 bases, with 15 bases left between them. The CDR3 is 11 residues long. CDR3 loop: CASSARAGAYF. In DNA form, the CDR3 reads TGTGCCAGCAGCGCTCGGGCGGGGGCGTACTTC. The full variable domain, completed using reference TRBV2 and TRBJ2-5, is EPEVTQTPSHQVTQMGQEVILRCVPISNHLYFYWYRQILGQKVEFLVSFYNNEISEKSEIFDDQFSVERPDGSNFTLKIRSTKLEDSAMYFCASSARAGAYFGPGTRLLVL.

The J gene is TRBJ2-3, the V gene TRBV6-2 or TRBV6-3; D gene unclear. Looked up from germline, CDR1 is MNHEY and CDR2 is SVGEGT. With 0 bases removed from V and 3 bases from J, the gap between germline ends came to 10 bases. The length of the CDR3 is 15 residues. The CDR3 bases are TGTGCCAGCAGTTACTCGTTTGGACGGACAGATACGCAGTATTTT. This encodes CASSYSFGRTDTQYF.

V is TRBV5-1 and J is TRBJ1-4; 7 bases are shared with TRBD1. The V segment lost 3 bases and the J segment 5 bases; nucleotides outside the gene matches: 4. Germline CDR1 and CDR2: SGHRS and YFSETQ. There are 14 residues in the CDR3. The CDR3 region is CASSSGQKNEKLFF. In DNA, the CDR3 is TGCGCCAGCAGCTCGGGACAGAAAAATGAAAAACTGTTTTTT.

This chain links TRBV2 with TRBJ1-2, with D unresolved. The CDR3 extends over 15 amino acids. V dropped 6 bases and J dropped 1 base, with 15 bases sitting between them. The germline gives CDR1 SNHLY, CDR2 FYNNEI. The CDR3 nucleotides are TGTGCCAGCAGCCCCATCAGCTCGATTAACTATGGCTACACCTTC. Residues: CASSPISSINYGYTF.

This CDR3 reads CASSLRGTGAVNEQFF. The CDR3 bases are TGTGCCAGCAGCTTACGCGGGACAGGAGCCGTAAATGAGCAGTTCTTC. The rearrangement joins TRBV7-8 to TRBJ2-1; 8 bases match TRBD1. V was pared by 2 bases and J by 7 bases, with 10 bases of the junction left unmatched. Germline CDR1 and CDR2: SGHVS and FQNEAQ. This CDR3 is 16 amino acids long. Variable domain in full (rest from reference TRBV7-8 and TRBJ2-1): GAGVSQSPRYKVAKRGQDVALRCDPISGHVSLFWYQQALGQGPEFLTYFQNEAQLDKSGLPSDRFFAERPEGSVSTLKIQRTQQEDSAVYLCASSLRGTGAVNEQFFGPGTRLTVL.

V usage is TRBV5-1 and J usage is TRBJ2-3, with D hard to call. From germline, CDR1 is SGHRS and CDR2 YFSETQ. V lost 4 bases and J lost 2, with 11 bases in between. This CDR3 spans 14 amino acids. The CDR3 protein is CASSPIENTDTQYF. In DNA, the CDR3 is TGCGCCAGCAGCCCTATAGAGAACACAGATACGCAGTATTTT.

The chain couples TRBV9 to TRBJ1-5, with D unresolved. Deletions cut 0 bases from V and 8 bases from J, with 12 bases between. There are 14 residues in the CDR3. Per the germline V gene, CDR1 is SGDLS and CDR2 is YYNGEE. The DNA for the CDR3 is TGTGCCAGCAGCGTAGAGCCCGGGATTAAGCCCCAGCATTTT. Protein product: CASSVEPGIKPQHF.

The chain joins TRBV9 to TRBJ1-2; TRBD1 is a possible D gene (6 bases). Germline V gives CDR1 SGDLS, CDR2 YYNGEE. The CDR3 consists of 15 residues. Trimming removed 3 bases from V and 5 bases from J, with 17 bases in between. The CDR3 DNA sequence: TGTGCCAGCAGCGAGGGGGTCGGTGTGGTATATGGCTACACCTTC. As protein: CASSEGVGVVYGYTF.

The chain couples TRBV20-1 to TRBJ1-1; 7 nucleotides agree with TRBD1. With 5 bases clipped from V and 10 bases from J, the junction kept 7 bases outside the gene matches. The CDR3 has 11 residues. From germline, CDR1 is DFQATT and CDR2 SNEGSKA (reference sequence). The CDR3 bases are TGCAGTGCTTACGACAGGGTGGGAGCTTTCTTT. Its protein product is CSAYDRVGAFF.

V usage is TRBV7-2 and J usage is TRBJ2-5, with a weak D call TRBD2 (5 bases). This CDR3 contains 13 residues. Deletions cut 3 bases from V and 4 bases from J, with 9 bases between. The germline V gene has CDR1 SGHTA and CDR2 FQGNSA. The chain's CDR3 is CASSFPSRETQYF. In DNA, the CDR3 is TGTGCCAGCAGCTTTCCTAGCAGAGAGACCCAGTACTTC. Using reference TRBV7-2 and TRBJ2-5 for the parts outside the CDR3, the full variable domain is GAGVSQSPSNKVTEKGKDVELRCDPISGHTALYWYRQSLGQGLEFLIYFQGNSAPDKSGLPSDRFSAERTGGSVSTLTIQRTQQEDSAVYLCASSFPSRETQYFGPGTRLLVL.

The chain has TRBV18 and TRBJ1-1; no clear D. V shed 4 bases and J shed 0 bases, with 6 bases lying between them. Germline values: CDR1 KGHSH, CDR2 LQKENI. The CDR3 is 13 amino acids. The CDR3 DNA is TGTGCCAGCTCACTCGGAGTGAACACTGAAGCTTTCTTT. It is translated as CASSLGVNTEAFF.

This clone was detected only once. The CDR3 DNA follows: TGCGCCAGCACCAGACTGAGACAGAGGCCAGTGAACACTGAAGCTTTCTTT. Protein product: CASTRLRQRPVNTEAFF. The rearrangement links TRBV10-1 to TRBJ1-1; maybe TRBD1 (5 bases). V lost 7 bases to trimming and J lost 0 bases, with 21 bases between them. Germline V lookup: CDR1 WNHNN, CDR2 SYGVQD (reference sequence). The CDR3 has 17 residues.

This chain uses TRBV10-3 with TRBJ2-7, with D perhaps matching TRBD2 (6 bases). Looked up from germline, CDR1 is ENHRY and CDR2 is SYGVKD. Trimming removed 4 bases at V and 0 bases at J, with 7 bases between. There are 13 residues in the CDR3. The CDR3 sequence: CAISGTISYEQYF. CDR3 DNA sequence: TGTGCCATCAGTGGGACTATCTCCTACGAGCAGTACTTC.

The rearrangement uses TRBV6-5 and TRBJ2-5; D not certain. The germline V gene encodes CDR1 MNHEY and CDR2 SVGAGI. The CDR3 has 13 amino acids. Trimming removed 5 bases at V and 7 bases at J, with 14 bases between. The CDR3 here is CASSPDNWGTQYF. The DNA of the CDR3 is TGTGCCAGCAGTCCAGACAACTGGGGGACCCAGTACTTC.

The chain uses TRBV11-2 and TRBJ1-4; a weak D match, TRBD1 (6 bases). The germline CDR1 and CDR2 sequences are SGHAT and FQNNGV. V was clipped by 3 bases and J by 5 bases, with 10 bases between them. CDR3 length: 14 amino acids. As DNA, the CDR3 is TGTGCCAGCAGCTTCGAGGGGGGAAATGAAAAACTGTTTTTT. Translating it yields CASSFEGGNEKLFF.

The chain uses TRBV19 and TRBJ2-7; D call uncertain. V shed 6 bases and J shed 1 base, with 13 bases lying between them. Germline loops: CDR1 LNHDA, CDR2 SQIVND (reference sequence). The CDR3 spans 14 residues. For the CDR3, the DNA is TGTGCCAGTAGACCGGGCCGAGGATCCTACGAGCAGTACTTC. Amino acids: CASRPGRGSYEQYF.

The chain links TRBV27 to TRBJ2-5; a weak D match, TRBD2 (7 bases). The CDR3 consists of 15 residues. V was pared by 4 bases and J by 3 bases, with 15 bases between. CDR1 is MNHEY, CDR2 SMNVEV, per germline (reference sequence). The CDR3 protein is CASSSPRGAKETQYF. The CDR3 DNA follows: TGTGCCAGCAGTTCCCCCCGGGGGGCTAAAGAGACCCAGTACTTC.

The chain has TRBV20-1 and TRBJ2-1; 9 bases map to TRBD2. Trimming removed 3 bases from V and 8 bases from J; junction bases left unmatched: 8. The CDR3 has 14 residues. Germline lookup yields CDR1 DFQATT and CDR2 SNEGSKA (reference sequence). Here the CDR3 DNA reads TGCAGTGCTAGTCGCGGGGGGGCCTTTGATGAGCAGTTCTTC. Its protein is CSASRGGAFDEQFF.

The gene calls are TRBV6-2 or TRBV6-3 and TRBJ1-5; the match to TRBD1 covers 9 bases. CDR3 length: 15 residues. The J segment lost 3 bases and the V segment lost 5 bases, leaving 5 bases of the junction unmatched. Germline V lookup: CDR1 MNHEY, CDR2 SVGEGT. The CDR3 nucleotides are TGTGCCAGCAGTCTCCGGGACAGGGACAATCAGCCCCAGCATTTT. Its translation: CASSLRDRDNQPQHF.

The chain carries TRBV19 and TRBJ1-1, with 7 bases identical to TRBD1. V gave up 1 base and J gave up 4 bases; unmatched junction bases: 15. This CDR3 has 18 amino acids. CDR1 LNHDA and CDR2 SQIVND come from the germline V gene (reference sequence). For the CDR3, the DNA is TGTGCCAGTAGTATAGGAGGACAGGCGAGTACCTGGGGCACTGAAGCTTTCTTT. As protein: CASSIGGQASTWGTEAFF.

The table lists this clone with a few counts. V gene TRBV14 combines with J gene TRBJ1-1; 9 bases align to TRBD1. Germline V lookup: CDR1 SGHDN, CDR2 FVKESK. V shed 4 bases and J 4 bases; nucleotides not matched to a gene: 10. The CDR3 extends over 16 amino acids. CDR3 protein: CASSPLTGGRTTEAFF. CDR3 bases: TGTGCCAGCAGCCCGTTGACAGGGGGTCGTACCACTGAAGCTTTCTTT.

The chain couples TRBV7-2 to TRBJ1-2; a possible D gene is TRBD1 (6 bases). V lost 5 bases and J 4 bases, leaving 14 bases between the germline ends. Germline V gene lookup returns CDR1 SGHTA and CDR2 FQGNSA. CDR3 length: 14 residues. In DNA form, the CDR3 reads TGTGCCAGCAGCCCCGGTGACAGGATCTATGGCTACACCTTC. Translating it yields CASSPGDRIYGYTF.